This entry describes one TCR beta chain. The data belong to a study of T cell changes during pregnancy in multiple sclerosis. Here immunoSEQ multiplex PCR was the method, and the copy in TCRdb shows in-frame clones only, minus some. The sample shows about 72,000 clones, under 95% of them seen only once. Trimming took off 3 bases at V and 6 bases at J, with 14 bases between the two ends. This CDR3 contains 15 residues. Per the germline V gene, CDR1 is MNHEY and CDR2 is SMNVEV (reference sequence). This receptor was identified in a female donor with multiple sclerosis, enrolled in a pregnancy study. The gene calls are TRBV27 and TRBJ2-2; D is unclear. Sequenced material: peripheral blood, taken in the second trimester of pregnancy. The CDR3 bases are TGTGCCAGCAGTTTGTCCACCCTAACGCCCGGGGAGCTGTTTTTT. Its translation: CASSLSTLTPGELFF.